This TCR beta chain was documented in a study of T cell responses to AZD1222 COVID-19 vaccine. Across the study: Investigators merged groups given second doses at roughly 4 or roughly 12 weeks.

Germline CDR1 is MGHRA and CDR2 is YSYEKL. The CDR3 length is 19 residues. V gave up 1 base and J gave up 1 base; unmatched junction bases: 12. Generated by immunoSEQ multiplex PCR, the TCRdb table keeps only in-frame clones and is missing some. The table lists about 92,000 clones, roughly 88% of them singletons, with about 26% in the top ten. Study-wide points: There were repertoire samples only from the period after the peak T cell response.

A word on this clone: Its antigen is not known.

This chain links TRBV4-1 with TRBJ1-2; 10 bases are a match to TRBD1. The sequences come from peripheral blood, collected on day 0 of AZD1222 vaccination. This clonotype was obtained from an adult in good health. The CDR3 sequence is CASSQVGGTGDSVNYGYTF. CDR3 coding DNA: TGCGCCAGCAGCCAAGTTGGCGGGACAGGGGATTCAGTTAACTATGGCTACACCTTC.